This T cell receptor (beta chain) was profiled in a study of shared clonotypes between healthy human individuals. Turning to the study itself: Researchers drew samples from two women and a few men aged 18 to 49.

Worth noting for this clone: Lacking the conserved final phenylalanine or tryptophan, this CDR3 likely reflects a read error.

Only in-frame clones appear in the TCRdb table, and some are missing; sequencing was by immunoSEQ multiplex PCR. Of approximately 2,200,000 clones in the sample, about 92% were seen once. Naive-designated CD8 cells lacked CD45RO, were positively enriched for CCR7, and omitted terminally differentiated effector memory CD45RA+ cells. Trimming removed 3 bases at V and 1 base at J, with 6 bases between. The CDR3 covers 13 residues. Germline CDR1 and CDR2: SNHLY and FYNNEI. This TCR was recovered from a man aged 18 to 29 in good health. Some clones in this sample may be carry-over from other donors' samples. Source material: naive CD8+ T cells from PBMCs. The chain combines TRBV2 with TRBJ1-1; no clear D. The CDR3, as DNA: TGTGCCAGCAGTGATCCTGGGAACACTGAAGCTTTCCTT. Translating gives CASSDPGNTEAFL.